Listed below are T cell receptor beta chains from one sample, sequenced in a study of CD8 T cells in Susac syndrome. TCRdb fed the immunoSEQ multiplex PCR reads into MiXCR, producing one record per CDR3 protein. The sample holds around 180,000 distinct CDR3 sequences, around 96% seen once. Sequencing used CD8+ T cells from PBMCs. All receptors come from a human donor with multiple sclerosis. Both conserved end residues are trimmed from each CDR3. Not every row has a clone size; where given, it reads once, few, many or a size class.

>TRBJ1-1|NA|TRBV5-6|12
ASSLGTGGIEAF
>TRBJ2-7|NA|TRBV11-2|12
ASSFAARGYEQY
>TRBJ2-1|NA|TRBV30|13
AWRAPSGPYNEQF
>TRBJ2-7|NA|TRBV12-3/TRBV12-4|12
ASCVAGAHYEQY
>TRBJ2-1|NA|TRBV6-6|14
ASSYSPASGYNEQF
>TRBJ2-3|NA|TRBV5-6|9
ASSLRDTQY
>TRBJ2-7|NA|TRBV20-1|16
SARDGRFRLQGVDEQY
>TRBJ2-7|NA|TRBV29-1|9
SVYSPYEQY
>TRBJ2-5|NA|TRBV7-9|15
ASSWNWERKVLETQY
>TRBJ2-1|once|TRBV5-1|14
ASSLVGGARYNEQF
>TRBJ2-7|NA|TRBV6-5|14
ASSYGDRGLSYEQY
>TRBJ2-1|NA|TRBV14|11
ASSQARAGEQF
>TRBJ1-1|NA|TRBV30|11
AWCVGVDTEAF
>TRBJ1-3|NA|TRBV13|11
ASSRDTRNTIY
>TRBJ1-1|NA|TRBV7-9|11
ASSLSGRAEAF
>TRBJ2-7|NA|TRBV11-2|11
ASSRDMTYEQY
>TRBJ2-6|NA|TRBV7-9|17
ASSYPKLAGRSGANVLT
>TRBJ2-1|NA|TRBV5-1|13
ASTLGGRAYNEQF
>TRBJ2-7|NA|TRBV15|11
ATSRGQGGEQY
>TRBJ2-2|NA|TRBV9|13
ASSRIAAEGGELF
>TRBJ2-1|NA|TRBV29-1|12
SVGGTSGYNEQF
>TRBJ2-5|NA|TRBV2|11
ASSAGLGETQY
>TRBJ2-7|NA|TRBV20-1|12
SAREQGNSYEQY
>TRBJ2-7|NA|TRBV14|13
ASSHLTGALHEQY
>TRBJ1-2|NA|TRBV3-1|14
ASSQDFGELLYGYT
>TRBJ2-1|NA|TRBV29-1|11
SADATLSYEQF
>TRBJ2-4|NA|TRBV5-6|14
ASSGTSGSRGNIQY
>TRBJ2-7|NA|TRBV29-1|11
SVETGGSYEQY
>TRBJ1-1|NA|TRBV11-2|12
ASSTLGGDTEAF